This is a list of T cell receptor beta chains from one sample in a study of blood T cell repertoires in COVID-19. Measured with immunoSEQ multiplex PCR; TCRdb has only the in-frame clones, and not every one. In the table there are about 280,000 clones, roughly 86% of which are singletons. The source material was peripheral blood. The receptors were sampled from a young man with active or convalescent COVID-19. The CDR3 runs from the conserved cysteine through the conserved F or W. A D gene is named only where the DNA matches it firmly.

TRBV6-5,TRBJ1-4,-,CASRGGTEKLFF
TRBV7-2,TRBJ2-7,-,CASSLDHTGFDEQYF
TRBV19,TRBJ1-2,TRBD1,CASLRVGTGDSYTF
TRBV19,TRBJ1-1,-,CASREGANTEAFF
TRBV4-3,TRBJ2-2,-,CASSQGHMNTGELFF
TRBV7-9,TRBJ2-2,-,CASSLGQNTGELFF
TRBV6-1,TRBJ2-3,-,CASSEVGDGDTQYF
TRBV2,TRBJ1-1,-,CASSEVMGDTEAFF
TRBV2,TRBJ2-1,TRBD2,CAWGGVEQFF
TRBV2,TRBJ2-5,TRBD2,CASSVSGGGQETQYF
TRBV4-1,TRBJ1-1,-,CASSQGGLGAEAFF
TRBV27,TRBJ2-1,-,CASSLGGASYNEQFF
TRBV9,TRBJ1-1,-,CASSVSMNTEAFF
TRBV4-1,TRBJ1-6,TRBD1,CASRHWDRENSPLHF
TRBV15,TRBJ1-1,-,CATSRGGGLTEAFF
TRBV5-1,TRBJ1-1,-,CASRGEEGVWTEAFF
TRBV19,TRBJ2-7,-,CASSIFAGTYEQYF
TRBV6-5,TRBJ1-2,-,CASSYSVGDNYGYTF
TRBV6-5,TRBJ1-1,-,CASSSRTVLNTEAFF
TRBV2,TRBJ2-1,TRBD1,CASRTGQGRYNEQFF
TRBV2,TRBJ2-5,TRBD2,CATGELAGQETQYF
TRBV5-4,TRBJ2-3,-,CASSSPQATDTQYF
TRBV7-2,TRBJ1-2,-,CASSLGRETRNYGYTF
TRBV5-1,TRBJ1-2,-,CASSLDDRTGYTF
TRBV3-1/TRBV3-2,TRBJ1-1,-,CASSQIQGQAFF
TRBV20-1,TRBJ1-1,-,CSQLRGTEAFF
TRBV6-5,TRBJ1-3,-,CASSYHRAAGNTIYF
TRBV7-9,TRBJ1-5,-,CASSLTGQFNQPQHF
TRBV10-3,TRBJ1-4,-,CAISEQIRATNEKLFF
TRBV7-2,TRBJ1-3,TRBD1,CASSQGQGAYGNTIYF
TRBV11-2,TRBJ2-7,TRBD1,CASSLTSGTGNSYEQYF
TRBV14,TRBJ2-2,-,CASSQEVGRGTGELFF
TRBV11-2,TRBJ2-1,TRBD1,CASRTGGNEQFF
TRBV15,TRBJ1-1,-,CATSRAFGPLNTEAFF
TRBV7-8,TRBJ2-1,-,CASSLAGVYNEQFF
TRBV5-4,TRBJ2-7,TRBD1,CASSRRQGGYEQYF
TRBV6-5,TRBJ2-1,TRBD1,CASSLRTGRNEQFF
TRBV19,TRBJ1-2,-,CASIPNGGSPNYGYTF
TRBV9,TRBJ1-2,TRBD1,CASSVDRDGRQYGYTF
TRBV5-6,TRBJ2-7,TRBD1,CASSKGDSATYEQYF
TRBV5-1,TRBJ2-1,-,CASSLGGTGYNEQFF
TRBV6-5,TRBJ1-6,-,CASSTGETDSPLHF
TRBV9,TRBJ2-7,TRBD2,CASSDGAVAGRLEQYF
TRBV10-2,TRBJ2-2,-,CASSESFYPRAGELFF
TRBV13,TRBJ2-7,TRBD2,CASSFSGGAYEQYF
TRBV3-1/TRBV3-2,TRBJ2-5,-,CASGGRQETQYF
TRBV6-5,TRBJ1-2,TRBD1,CASNPDRGGYGYTF
TRBV7-9,TRBJ2-2,-,CASSFPRTYPTGELFF
TRBV7-8,TRBJ2-1,-,CASSLARYDNEQFF